What follows are 27 T cell receptor beta chains derived from one specimen sequenced in a study of T-cell reconstitution after alpha-beta-depleted transplantation in children. Unique molecular identifiers were used in preparing the TCRbeta library. TCRdb independently ran MiXCR on the PCR reads; one entry per CDR3 protein. The sample lists 100,000 or so distinct CDR3 sequences; 10% to 15% were seen once. Specimen: PBMCs from the stem cell graft donor, collected from the stem cell graft. These receptors were obtained from a human donor who donated a stem cell graft to a child with inherited bone marrow failure.

Many counts were recorded for this clonotype. This chain uses TRBV9 with TRBJ2-5; TRBD1 matches 7 bases. Germline values: CDR1 SGDLS, CDR2 YYNGEE. This CDR3 region has 14 residues. The junction had 4 bases not matched to a gene; V was cut back by 3 bases and J by 2 bases. The CDR3 spells CASSADRRQETQYF. Here the CDR3 DNA reads TGTGCCAGCAGCGCGGACAGGAGGCAAGAGACCCAGTACTTC.

There are many counts of this clonotype. In DNA form, the CDR3 reads TGTGCCAGCAGCTTAGCGGGGACCTACGAGCAGTACTTC. This sequence encodes CASSLAGTYEQYF. The rearrangement uses TRBV7-2 and TRBJ2-7; D not resolved. The CDR3 totals 13 residues. Germline CDR1 reads SGHTA; CDR2 reads FQGNSA. Trimming took off 0 bases at V and 2 bases at J, with 5 bases between the two ends.

This clonotype was recorded many times. The J gene is TRBJ2-1, the V gene TRBV7-8; a possible D gene is TRBD1 (5 bases). Germline-derived CDR1 and CDR2 are SGHVS and FQNEAQ. V was shortened by 1 base and J by 13 bases, with 14 bases between the two germline ends. This CDR3 is built from 13 residues. This CDR3 reads CASSLGAGADQFF. CDR3 in DNA: TGTGCCAGCAGCTTAGGGGCTGGGGCGGATCAGTTCTTC. Supplemented by reference TRBV7-8 and TRBJ2-1, the full variable domain reads GAGVSQSPRYKVAKRGQDVALRCDPISGHVSLFWYQQALGQGPEFLTYFQNEAQLDKSGLPSDRFFAERPEGSVSTLKIQRTQQEDSAVYLCASSLGAGADQFFGPGTRLTVL.

At least ten counts were recorded for this clonotype. CDR3 residues: CASSQVRVSIPGELFF. The CDR3 DNA follows: TGCGCCAGCAGCCAAGTCCGGGTGTCTATTCCCGGGGAGCTGTTTTTT. The chain is built from TRBV4-3 and TRBJ2-2; no definite D call. The CDR3 contains 16 residues. The ends were cut back, 1 base at V and 6 bases at J, with 15 bases in the middle. Germline V gene sequence: CDR1 LGHNA, CDR2 YSLEER.

This clonotype occurred many times. The V call is TRBV7-8, the J call TRBJ2-3; 8 bases are a match to TRBD1. The CDR3 sequence is 16 residues long. Per the germline V gene, CDR1 is SGHVS and CDR2 is FQNEAQ. Trimming took 4 bases from V and 2 from J; bases not matched to a gene: 8. The CDR3 nucleotides are TGTGCCAGCAGCTGGGGGGACAGGCGCGCCACAGATACGCAGTATTTT. Translating it yields CASSWGDRRATDTQYF.

In this sample, this clonotype turned up many times. The chain links TRBV28 to TRBJ2-3; D unclear. The germline V and J ends were trimmed by 5 bases and 2 bases, with 8 bases remaining between them. The CDR3 has 13 amino acids. Germline assignment: CDR1 MDHEN and CDR2 SYDVKM. The CDR3 DNA is TGTGCCAGCAGTCGGCCACTCACAGATACGCAGTATTTT. Translation: CASSRPLTDTQYF.

This clonotype showed up just a few times. The V call is TRBV11-1, the J call TRBJ2-7; the D gene could be TRBD1 or TRBD2 (6 bases each). CDR3 size: 15 residues. Germline CDR1 is SGHAT and CDR2 is FQDESV (reference sequence). V lost 5 bases, J lost 2 bases, and 16 bases lay in between. This chain's CDR3 is CASSRGAGTPYEQYF. The CDR3 region has the DNA TGTGCCAGCAGCAGGGGGGCCGGGACCCCCTACGAGCAGTACTTC.

This clonotype was found many times. This chain links TRBV29-1 with TRBJ2-3; 7 nucleotides line up with TRBD1. CDR1 SQVTM and CDR2 ANQGSEA come from the germline V gene. This CDR3 has 14 residues. Unmatched junction bases numbered 5, after V lost 5 bases and J lost 0 bases. The CDR3, as DNA: TGCAGCGTTTGGCCGACAGGGAGCACAGATACGCAGTATTTT. Translating it yields CSVWPTGSTDTQYF.

This clonotype was seen at least ten times. The genes are TRBV7-2 and TRBJ2-4; the D gene is possibly TRBD2 (5 bases). This CDR3 contains 16 residues. The germline V gene encodes CDR1 SGHTA and CDR2 FQGNSA. V gave up 1 base and J gave up 0 bases, with 10 bases separating them. The CDR3 DNA is TGTGCCAGCAGCTTAGGGGCTGCGGGAGCCAAAAACATTCAGTACTTC. Translation: CASSLGAAGAKNIQYF.

This clonotype was counted ten times or more. The genes are TRBV20-1 and TRBJ1-2, with a weak D call TRBD1 (6 bases). The CDR3 extends over 12 amino acids. Per germline, CDR1 DFQATT and CDR2 SNEGSKA (reference sequence). V lost 5 bases and J lost 2, with 9 bases in between. CDR3 DNA: TGCAGTGCTGACAGGCGAAACTATGGCTACACCTTC. The encoded protein is CSADRRNYGYTF.

This clonotype came up many times. The rearrangement links TRBV20-1 to TRBJ2-4; TRBD1 is a possible D gene (6 bases). Germline CDR1 DFQATT, CDR2 SNEGSKA (reference sequence). The CDR3 is 15 residues long. V lost 6 bases and J 0 bases, leaving 15 bases between the germline ends. The CDR3 sequence is CSATSLTGAKNIQYF. CDR3 nucleotides: TGCAGTGCAACCTCCTTGACAGGAGCCAAAAACATTCAGTACTTC.

This clonotype has ten or more counts. The chain employs TRBV24-1 and TRBJ2-2, with 8 bases aligning to TRBD1. V trimming: 2 bases; J trimming: 7 bases; junction bases outside the gene matches: 8. In germline, CDR1 is KGHDR, CDR2 SFDVKD. This CDR3 comprises 16 residues. CDR3 amino acids: CATSDSLQGADGELFF. The CDR3 nucleotides read TGTGCCACCAGTGATTCCCTTCAGGGGGCCGACGGGGAGCTGTTTTTT.

This clonotype showed up many times. This chain links TRBV20-1 with TRBJ2-4; 7 bases fit TRBD2. Germline loops: CDR1 DFQATT, CDR2 SNEGSKA (reference sequence). This CDR3 has 15 amino acids. The ends lost 6 bases at V and 0 bases at J; junction bases unmatched: 8. The CDR3 DNA reads as TGCAGTGCCGTGGCGCCTAGCGGAGCCAAAAACATTCAGTACTTC. It codes for CSAVAPSGAKNIQYF.

This clonotype showed up just once. The chain has TRBV3-1 and TRBJ2-7; D call uncertain. The CDR3 is made up of 13 amino acids. In germline, CDR1 is LGHDT, CDR2 YNNKEL (reference sequence). V was cut by 0 bases and J by 2 bases, with 5 bases left in between. The CDR3 DNA sequence: TGTGCCAGCAGCCAAGAGCTTACCTACGAGCAGTACTTC. Translated: CASSQELTYEQYF.

The sample holds many counts of this clonotype. The J gene is TRBJ2-1, the V gene TRBV5-1, with 12 bases lining up with TRBD2. The CDR3 covers 15 residues. The V and J ends lost 4 bases and 6 bases, in that order; junction bases with no gene match: 5. Germline CDR1 SGHRS, CDR2 YFSETQ. The CDR3 bases are TGCGCCAGCAGCCGGGGACTAGCGGGCACCAATGAGCAGTTCTTC. Its protein is CASSRGLAGTNEQFF.

This clonotype was seen a few times. The V call is TRBV2, the J call TRBJ1-2; D call uncertain. CDR1 is SNHLY and CDR2 is FYNNEI in the germline V gene. Trimming shortened V by 4 bases and J by 3 bases, and 12 bases separated the two germline ends. The CDR3 consists of 14 residues. CDR3 sequence: CASSVQRWDYGYTF. The CDR3 bases are TGTGCCAGCAGTGTTCAAAGATGGGACTATGGCTACACCTTC.

This chain uses TRBV5-1 with TRBJ2-1, with 7 positions matching TRBD1. The trim removed 4 bases at V and 5 bases at J, leaving 3 bases unmatched. The germline V gene has CDR1 SGHRS and CDR2 YFSETQ. The CDR3 loop spans 13 amino acids. The CDR3: CASSEGQNNEQFF. CDR3 nucleotides: TGCGCCAGCAGCGAGGGACAGAACAATGAGCAGTTCTTC. Looking up the rest from reference TRBV5-1 and TRBJ2-1 gives the full variable domain: KAGVTQTPRYLIKTRGQQVTLSCSPISGHRSVSWYQQTPGQGLQFLFEYFSETQRNKGNFPGRFSGRQFSNSRSEMNVSTLELGDSALYLCASSEGQNNEQFFGPGTRLTVL.

This clonotype was observed many times. The chain couples TRBV20-1 to TRBJ1-1, with D possibly matching TRBD1 (5 bases). The CDR3 has 13 residues. The germline gives CDR1 DFQATT, CDR2 SNEGSKA (reference sequence). Deletions cut 7 bases from V and 3 bases from J, with 15 bases between. The CDR3: CSGRDGGDTEAFF. Here the CDR3 DNA reads TGCAGTGGGAGGGACGGAGGAGACACTGAAGCTTTCTTT.

This clonotype has only a few counts. The J gene is TRBJ2-1, the V gene TRBV27; D possibly matches TRBD1 or TRBD2 (5 bases each). CDR1 is MNHEY, CDR2 SMNVEV, per germline (reference sequence). Trimming removed 4 bases from V and 12 bases from J, with 19 bases in between. This CDR3 spans 14 amino acids. The CDR3 DNA follows: TGTGCCAGCAGTTCAAGGGGCGTAGAGGGTGGGCAGTTCTTC. As protein: CASSSRGVEGGQFF.

The sample holds many counts of this clonotype. J is TRBJ2-3 and V is TRBV7-2; 9 positions match TRBD1. This CDR3 is built from 15 residues. The junction had 8 bases not matched to a gene; V was cut back by 5 bases and J by 5 bases. Germline loops: CDR1 SGHTA, CDR2 FQGNSA. The CDR3 loop is CASSLTGGFRDTQYF. The CDR3 DNA reads TGTGCCAGCAGCCTAACAGGGGGCTTCCGAGATACGCAGTATTTT.

This clonotype was found many times. The chain uses TRBV7-3 and TRBJ2-1, with 8 bases identical to TRBD2. With V trimmed by 5 bases and J by 4 bases, 7 bases remained unmatched. Germline-derived CDR1 and CDR2 are SGHTA and FQGTGA. The CDR3 is 15 residues long. This CDR3 reads CASSIIAGPYNEQFF. CDR3 nucleotides: TGTGCCAGCAGCATTATAGCGGGACCATACAATGAGCAGTTCTTC. Filled out from reference TRBV7-3 and TRBJ2-1, the complete variable domain reads GAGVSQTPSNKVTEKGKYVELRCDPISGHTALYWYRQSLGQGPEFLIYFQGTGAADDSGLPNDRFFAVRPEGSVSTLKIQRTERGDSAVYLCASSIIAGPYNEQFFGPGTRLTVL.

This clonotype came up a few times. The chain uses TRBV7-2 and TRBJ1-5; D not resolved. Germline CDR1 SGHTA, CDR2 FQGNSA. The CDR3 loop spans 12 amino acids. V shed 5 bases and J shed 3 bases, with 5 bases lying between them. CDR3 DNA sequence: TGTGCCAGCAGCCACTACAATCAGCCCCAGCATTTT. Amino acid sequence: CASSHYNQPQHF.

The rearrangement links TRBV18 to TRBJ2-5, with D possibly matching TRBD2 (6 bases). Germline V gene lookup returns CDR1 KGHSH and CDR2 LQKENI. The CDR3 runs 12 residues. Trimming cost V 8 bases and J 5 bases, with 12 bases left between them. The CDR3 sequence is CASRGTGETQYF. Written as DNA, the CDR3 is TGTGCCAGCCGCGGGACCGGGGAGACCCAGTACTTC.

Notes on this clonotype: A junction end diverges from the germline sequence, so it may reflect a read error. The V gene is TRBV5-4, the J gene TRBJ1-6; a weak D match, TRBD1 (5 bases). Germline values: CDR1 SGHNT, CDR2 YYREEE (reference sequence). This CDR3 contains 16 residues. CDR3 coding DNA: TGCTCCAGCAGCTTCGCCCGGGGGGGTTCCAATTCACCCCTCCACTTT. Encoded protein: CSSSFARGGSNSPLHF.

This clonotype was counted many times. V and J are TRBV11-1 and TRBJ1-5, with a possible D match to TRBD1 (6 bases). Per the germline V gene, CDR1 is SGHAT and CDR2 is FQDESV (reference sequence). V was pared by 7 bases and J by 7 bases, with 29 bases between. The CDR3 is made up of 18 amino acids. The CDR3 DNA follows: TGTGCCAGCAAGAACCGTCCGGGGCCTATTATAGGGGGGCAGCCCCAGCATTTT. Its protein product is CASKNRPGPIIGGQPQHF.

In its sample, this clonotype was seen many times. Sequence at one end of the junction differs from germline and may be a read error. The V call is TRBV5-4, the J call TRBJ2-3; maybe TRBD2 (5 bases). The CDR3 runs to 15 residues. Germline CDR1 is SGHNT and CDR2 is YYREEE (reference sequence). The CDR3 DNA follows: TGTGCCAGCAGCTCGGGGAATCCTAGCACACATACGCAGTATTTT. It specifies CASSSGNPSTHTQYF.

This clonotype was detected ten times or more. The chain employs TRBV4-3 and TRBJ2-1; no firm D call. The CDR3 runs 17 residues. V lost 0 bases and J 1 base, leaving 13 bases between the germline ends. Germline V gene lookup returns CDR1 LGHNA and CDR2 YSLEER. The CDR3 sequence: CASSQDVRAESYNEQFF. The CDR3 DNA follows: TGCGCCAGCAGCCAAGATGTTCGGGCAGAATCCTACAATGAGCAGTTCTTC.